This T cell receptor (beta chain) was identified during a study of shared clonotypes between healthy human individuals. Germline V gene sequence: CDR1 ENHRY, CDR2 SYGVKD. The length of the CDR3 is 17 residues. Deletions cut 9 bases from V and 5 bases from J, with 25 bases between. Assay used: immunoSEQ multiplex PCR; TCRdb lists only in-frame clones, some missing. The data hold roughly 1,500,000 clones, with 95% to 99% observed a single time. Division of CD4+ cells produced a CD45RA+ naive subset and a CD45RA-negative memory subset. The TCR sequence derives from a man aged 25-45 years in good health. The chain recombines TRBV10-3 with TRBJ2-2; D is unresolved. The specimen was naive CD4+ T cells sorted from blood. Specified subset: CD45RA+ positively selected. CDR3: CAIARKQLPSGTGELFF. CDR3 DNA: TGTGCCATTGCCCGTAAACAGTTACCGTCCGGGACCGGGGAGCTGTTTTTT.